What follows describes a single TCR beta chain. Sample collection date corresponds to first hyperthyroidism diagnosis, prior to any ophthalmopathy symptoms. The PBMCs were sourced from fresh peripheral blood (about 10 ml). This entry belongs to a study of T cells in Graves' hyperthyroidism and ophthalmopathy. Background on the study: Sampling of peripheral blood happened at initial diagnosis, prior to any treatment.

CDR3 length: 15 residues. Germline CDR1 is SGHNT and CDR2 is YENEEA. Trimming removed 4 bases at V and 6 bases at J, with 15 bases between. Template material for amplifying TCR beta CDR3 regions consisted of RNA transcripts. In the first-round RT-PCR of the TCR CDR3, the HTBI primer set was used. TCRdb ran MiXCR on the multiplex PCR reads and lists one entry per CDR3 protein. Here the sample spans 650,000 to 850,000 distinct CDR3 sequences, 18% being singletons. The chain links TRBV11-3 to TRBJ2-2, with D possibly being TRBD2 (6 bases). The sequence was obtained from a woman aged 50 to 65 with Graves' hyperthyroidism that later progressed to Graves' ophthalmopathy. Source material: blood. The CDR3 spells CASSSLEGPPGELFF. As DNA, the CDR3 is TGTGCCAGCAGCTCCTTGGAGGGTCCCCCCGGGGAGCTGTTTTTT. The full variable domain, in which reference TRBV11-3 and TRBJ2-2 provide the parts outside the CDR3, is EAGVVQSPRYKIIEKKQPVAFWCNPISGHNTLYWYLQNLGQGPELLIRYENEEAVDDSQLPKDRFSAERLKGVDSTLKIQPAELGDSAVYLCASSSLEGPPGELFFGEGSRLTVL.